The rows below give T cell receptor beta chains drawn from one sample of a study of T cells in localized non-small cell lung cancer. Repertoires were generated with immunoSEQ multiplex PCR, while TCRdb's copy carries only in-frame clones and drops some. The data contain about 72,000 clones, 80% to 90% of them singletons. This sample comprised peripheral blood, obtained before any cancer treatment. The source is a female donor older than 55 with stage I lung adenocarcinoma. The CDR3 runs from the conserved cysteine through the conserved F or W. Each record gives: CDR3 protein, CDR3 DNA, J gene, V gene, clone size, D gene. A D gene is named only where the DNA matches it firmly. Part of the rows lack a size; the others show once, few, many or a class for expanded clones.

CDR3aa: CASSGTPGPETQYF
CDR3nt: TGTGCCAGCAGTGGAACCCCGGGCCCGGAGACCCAGTACTTC
j_gene: TRBJ2-5
v_gene: TRBV2
abundance: -
d_gene: -

CDR3aa: CSVEGLRDRGDNEQFF
CDR3nt: TGCAGCGTTGAGGGGCTGCGGGACAGGGGAGACAATGAGCAGTTCTTC
j_gene: TRBJ2-1
v_gene: TRBV29-1
abundance: -
d_gene: TRBD1

CDR3aa: CASSQPRESYGYTF
CDR3nt: TGCGCCAGCAGCCAACCCAGGGAAAGCTATGGCTACACCTTC
j_gene: TRBJ1-2
v_gene: TRBV4-1
abundance: -
d_gene: -

CDR3aa: CASSYGGGSSTDTQYF
CDR3nt: TGTGCCAGCAGTTACGGTGGCGGCAGCTCCACAGATACGCAGTATTTT
j_gene: TRBJ2-3
v_gene: TRBV6-5
abundance: -
d_gene: -

CDR3aa: CASSLGLAEKYNEQFF
CDR3nt: TGTGCCAGCAGCTTAGGACTAGCGGAGAAATACAATGAGCAGTTCTTC
j_gene: TRBJ2-1
v_gene: TRBV13
abundance: -
d_gene: TRBD2

CDR3aa: CASSPGQGNTEAFF
CDR3nt: TGTGCCAGCTCGCCAGGACAGGGGAACACTGAAGCTTTCTTT
j_gene: TRBJ1-1
v_gene: TRBV18
abundance: -
d_gene: TRBD1

CDR3aa: CASSQTQGSSYNEQFF
CDR3nt: TGCGCCAGCAGCCAAACACAGGGTAGCTCCTACAATGAGCAGTTCTTC
j_gene: TRBJ2-1
v_gene: TRBV4-1
abundance: -
d_gene: -

CDR3aa: CASSLGLSSGEQYF
CDR3nt: TGTGCCAGCAGCTTGGGACTAAGCTCGGGCGAGCAGTACTTC
j_gene: TRBJ2-7
v_gene: TRBV5-6
abundance: -
d_gene: -

CDR3aa: CASSGQGSDEAFF
CDR3nt: TGTGCCAGCAGTGGCCAGGGTAGCGATGAAGCTTTCTTT
j_gene: TRBJ1-1
v_gene: TRBV6-6
abundance: few
d_gene: -

CDR3aa: CASSNKRGGRNTGELFF
CDR3nt: TGTGCCAGCAGTAATAAGCGGGGGGGCAGGAACACCGGGGAGCTGTTTTTT
j_gene: TRBJ2-2
v_gene: TRBV11-1
abundance: -
d_gene: TRBD2

CDR3aa: CASSQGEGTEAFF
CDR3nt: TGTGCCAGCTCACAGGGGGAGGGCACTGAAGCTTTCTTT
j_gene: TRBJ1-1
v_gene: TRBV18
abundance: few
d_gene: -